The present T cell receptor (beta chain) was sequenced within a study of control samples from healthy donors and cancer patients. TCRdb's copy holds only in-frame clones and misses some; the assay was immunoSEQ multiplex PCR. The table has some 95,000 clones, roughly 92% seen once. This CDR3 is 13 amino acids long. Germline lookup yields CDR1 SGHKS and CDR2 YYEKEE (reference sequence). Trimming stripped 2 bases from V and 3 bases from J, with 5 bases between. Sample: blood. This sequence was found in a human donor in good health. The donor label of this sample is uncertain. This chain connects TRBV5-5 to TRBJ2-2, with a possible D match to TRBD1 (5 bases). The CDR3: CASSLQDTGELFF. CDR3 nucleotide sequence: TGTGCCAGCAGCTTACAGGACACCGGGGAGCTGTTTTTT. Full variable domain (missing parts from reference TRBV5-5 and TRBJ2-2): DAGVTQSPTHLIKTRGQQVTLRCSPISGHKSVSWYQQVLGQGPQFIFQYYEKEERGRGNFPDRFSARQFPNYSSELNVNALLLGDSALYLCASSLQDTGELFFGEGSRLTVL.